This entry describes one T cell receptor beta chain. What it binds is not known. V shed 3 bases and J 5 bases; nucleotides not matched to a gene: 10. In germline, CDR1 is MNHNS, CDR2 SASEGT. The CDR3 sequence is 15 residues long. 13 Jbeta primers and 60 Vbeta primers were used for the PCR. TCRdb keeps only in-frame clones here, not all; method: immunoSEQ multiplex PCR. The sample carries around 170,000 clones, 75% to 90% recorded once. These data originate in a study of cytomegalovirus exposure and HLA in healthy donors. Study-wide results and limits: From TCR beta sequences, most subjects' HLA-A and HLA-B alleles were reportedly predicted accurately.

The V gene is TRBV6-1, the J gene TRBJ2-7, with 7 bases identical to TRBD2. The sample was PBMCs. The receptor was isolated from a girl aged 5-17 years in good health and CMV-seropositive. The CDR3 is CASSEGVAGRNEQYF. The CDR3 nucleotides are TGTGCCAGCAGTGAGGGGGTAGCGGGCCGAAACGAGCAGTACTTC.